Given below is one TCR beta chain in context. Its target is unknown. The CDR3 runs 14 residues. The V gene lost 4 bases and the J gene lost 4 bases, with 16 bases spanning the gap. Germline lookup yields CDR1 SQVTM and CDR2 ANQGSEA. This sample was taken from a study of Ad26.COV2.S vaccination and SARS-CoV-2 variants. Study-wide points: Vaccine and placebo groups showed comparable non-spike TCR breadth. Spike-specific TCR breadth was greater after Ad26.COV2.S than placebo. Measures of TCR breadth and depth may have fallen short of total T cell responses.

Some clones are missing from TCRdb's copy, which holds only in-frame ones; the method was immunoSEQ multiplex PCR. Among roughly 380,000 clones, around 92% were seen once, and the ten largest hold under 4%. The receptor's source is a human donor who had recovered from COVID-19. The sequencing here drew on peripheral blood, taken after recovery from COVID-19. This chain connects TRBV29-1 to TRBJ1-2; D ambiguous. CDR3 DNA: TGCAGCGTTGGGGGAGGTAAGGCCCCCTATGGCTACACCTTC. It yields the protein CSVGGGKAPYGYTF.